Each of the 30 T cell receptor beta chains below was sequenced from the same sample in a study of regulatory T cells in long-lasting Graves disease. Regarding time point: newly diagnosed GD, antithyroid drugs for less than 3 months. Following extraction of RNA from PBMCs, that RNA was used to make the TCR library. CDR3 regions were amplified by Arm-PCR using iRepertoire HTBI primers to build TCR beta libraries. Each CDR3 protein gets one entry after TCRdb re-called the multiplex PCR reads with MiXCR. Counted here are hundreds of thousands of distinct CDR3 sequences, 15% to 20% occurring once; the ten biggest clones make up approximately 20%. These data also formed part of another study, on T cells in Graves' hyperthyroidism and ophthalmopathy.

The sample in question was peripheral blood mononuclear cells (PBMCs), obtained at new diagnosis, from a patient treated with antithyroid drugs. These receptors all stem from a woman aged 30 to 39 with Graves disease.

V is TRBV30 and J is TRBJ1-2, with no clear D. Trimming shortened V by 1 base and J by 4 bases, and 10 bases separated the two germline ends. Germline V lookup: CDR1 GTSNPN, CDR2 SVGIG (reference sequence). The CDR3 covers 13 residues. CDR3 sequence: CAWSGKSLYGYTF. Here the CDR3 DNA reads TGTGCCTGGAGTGGGAAATCTCTCTATGGCTACACCTTC.

V and J are TRBV7-2 and TRBJ2-7; the D gene is possibly TRBD1 (6 bases). Germline CDR1 reads SGHTA; CDR2 reads FQGNSA. The CDR3 is made up of 14 amino acids. Trimming shortened V by 4 bases and J by 2 bases, and 12 bases separated the two germline ends. The CDR3 sequence is CASSYRDKTYEQYF. The CDR3 DNA reads as TGTGCCAGCAGCTACCGGGACAAGACCTACGAGCAGTACTTC.

This clonotype was counted between two and nine times. The chain combines TRBV7-8 with TRBJ2-6; D unclear. V gave up 0 bases and J gave up 4 bases, with 10 bases separating them. The CDR3 has 16 residues. Germline V CDR1 and CDR2: SGHVS, FQNEAQ. This CDR3 reads CASSLADWVGANVLTF. CDR3 bases: TGTGCCAGCAGCTTAGCCGATTGGGTCGGGGCCAACGTCCTGACTTTC.

CDR3 amino acids: CSVEDVAKNIQYF. Written as DNA, the CDR3 is TGCAGCGTTGAAGATGTAGCCAAAAACATTCAGTACTTC. The chain recombines TRBV29-1 with TRBJ2-4; D gene unclear. Germline CDR1 reads SQVTM; CDR2 reads ANQGSEA. With 0 bases removed from V and 0 bases from J, the gap between germline ends came to 3 bases. CDR3 length: 13 amino acids. The full variable domain, in which reference TRBV29-1 and TRBJ2-4 provide the parts outside the CDR3, is SAVISQKPSRDICQRGTSLTIQCQVDSQVTMMFWYRQQPGQSLTLIATANQGSEATYESGFVIDKFPISRPNLTFSTLTVSNMSPEDSSIYLCSVEDVAKNIQYFGAGTRLSVL.

This clonotype was seen ten or more times. This chain uses TRBV2 with TRBJ1-2; 9 bases match TRBD1. Trimming took 7 bases from V and 7 from J; bases not matched to a gene: 7. The germline V gene encodes CDR1 SNHLY and CDR2 FYNNEI. The CDR3 spans 13 residues. The CDR3 region is CASNRDRVFGYTF. The CDR3 nucleotides read TGTGCCAGCAACCGGGACAGGGTCTTTGGCTACACCTTC.

This clonotype showed up just a few times. This chain connects TRBV20-1 to TRBJ2-4; 12 bases line up with TRBD2. J was trimmed by 6 bases and V by 7 bases; bases with no gene match: 4. The CDR3 is 13 residues long. Looked up from germline, CDR1 is DFQATT and CDR2 is SNEGSKA (reference sequence). CDR3 residues: CSGLAGVSNIQYF. Written as DNA, the CDR3 is TGCAGTGGACTAGCGGGAGTATCAAACATTCAGTACTTC.

This clonotype was seen ten or more times. This rearrangement joins TRBV19 to TRBJ1-2, with 8 bases fitting TRBD1. J was trimmed by 6 bases and V by 4 bases; bases with no gene match: 10. This CDR3 has 15 amino acids. Germline CDR1 reads LNHDA; CDR2 reads SQIVND (reference sequence). The CDR3 DNA is TGTGCCAGTAGTACCCGGACAGGGACAGTGGATGGCTACACCTTC. Translated, it gives CASSTRTGTVDGYTF.

This clonotype was seen only a few times. This rearrangement joins TRBV24-1 to TRBJ1-5; no firm D call. From germline, CDR1 is KGHDR and CDR2 SFDVKD. Trimming cost V 2 bases and J 5 bases, with 3 bases left between them. The length of the CDR3 is 12 residues. The CDR3 region is CATSDSDQPQHF. CDR3 coding DNA: TGTGCCACCAGTGATTCGGATCAGCCCCAGCATTTT.

This clonotype came up many times. The chain uses TRBV6-1 and TRBJ2-7; tentatively, D is TRBD2 (5 bases). V lost 5 bases, J lost 6 bases, and 17 bases lay in between. The germline CDR1 and CDR2 sequences are MNHNS and SASEGT. This CDR3 is 14 amino acids long. The CDR3 is CASSTRRGPGEQYF. As DNA, the CDR3 is TGTGCCAGCAGTACCCGACGAGGGCCTGGCGAGCAGTACTTC.

This clonotype has just a few counts. This sequence joins TRBV15 and TRBJ2-3, with D possibly being TRBD2 (5 bases). The CDR3 consists of 13 residues. The germline V gene encodes CDR1 LNHNV and CDR2 YYDKDF (reference sequence). V was clipped by 4 bases and J by 9 bases, with 14 bases between them. CDR3: CATSTPAEPTQYF. The CDR3, as DNA: TGTGCCACCAGCACCCCAGCGGAACCAACGCAGTATTTT.

This clonotype appeared a single time. The genes are TRBV19 and TRBJ2-7, with 8 positions matching TRBD1. The J segment lost 0 bases and the V segment lost 1 base, leaving 2 bases of the junction unmatched. There are 15 residues in the CDR3. Looked up from germline, CDR1 is LNHDA and CDR2 is SQIVND (reference sequence). CDR3 residues: CASSIAGQGSYEQYF. The DNA for the CDR3 is TGTGCCAGTAGTATAGCCGGACAGGGCTCCTACGAGCAGTACTTC.

The rearrangement links TRBV5-1 to TRBJ2-4, with 7 bases aligning to TRBD1. The CDR3 runs to 15 residues. Germline CDR1 SGHRS, CDR2 YFSETQ. After removal of 4 bases from V and 2 bases from J, the junction contained 6 bases not matched to a gene. The CDR3 loop reads CASSTKTGSKNIQYF. The DNA for the CDR3 is TGCGCCAGCAGCACGAAGACAGGGTCCAAAAACATTCAGTACTTC.

This clonotype has ten or more counts. The chain uses TRBV6-1 and TRBJ1-5; 9 bases map to TRBD1. This CDR3 has 16 residues. V lost 6 bases, J lost 2 bases, and 8 bases stayed unmatched. Germline loops: CDR1 MNHNS, CDR2 SASEGT. Written as DNA, the CDR3 is TGTGCCAGCAGACTCAGGACAGGGGAGGGCAATCAGCCCCAGCATTTT. It encodes CASRLRTGEGNQPQHF.

This clonotype was seen repeatedly, ten times or more. The chain couples TRBV24-1 to TRBJ2-1, with a tentative D call TRBD2 (6 bases). Germline V lookup: CDR1 KGHDR, CDR2 SFDVKD. V was cut by 5 bases and J by 3 bases, with 13 bases left in between. The CDR3 spans 15 residues. The CDR3 sequence is CATSGLGGLYNEQFF. CDR3 coding DNA: TGTGCCACCAGTGGGTTGGGAGGTCTCTACAATGAGCAGTTCTTC.

This clonotype was seen repeatedly, ten times or more. One end of the junction is discordant with germline, which a read error may explain. The rearrangement uses TRBV2 and TRBJ1-4, with 7 bases lining up with TRBD1. The length of the CDR3 is 10 residues. Looked up from germline, CDR1 is SNHLY and CDR2 is FYNNEI. This chain's CDR3 is CASSDQGVSF. DNA of the CDR3: TGTGCCAGCAGTGATCAGGGGGTTAGTTTT.

This chain connects TRBV20-1 to TRBJ2-1; 12 bases agree with TRBD2. V lost 5 bases to trimming and J lost 4 bases; unmatched junction nucleotides: 6. The CDR3 consists of 15 residues. The V gene's germline CDR1 is DFQATT and CDR2 SNEGSKA (reference sequence). The CDR3 loop is CSAHPTSGSYNEQFF. In DNA form, the CDR3 reads TGCAGTGCTCACCCGACTAGCGGGAGTTACAATGAGCAGTTCTTC.

This clonotype was recorded many times. This chain uses TRBV28 with TRBJ2-7; D may match TRBD1 or TRBD2 (5 bases each). The germline CDR1 and CDR2 sequences are MDHEN and SYDVKM. The CDR3 runs 12 residues. The V end was cut by 2 bases, the J end by 9 bases, with 11 bases between. The CDR3 sequence: CASSLGTWAQYF. The CDR3, as DNA: TGTGCCAGCAGTTTAGGGACCTGGGCGCAGTACTTC.

The gene calls are TRBV9 and TRBJ2-2; 9 bases agree with TRBD2. This CDR3 is built from 14 residues. Germline V lookup: CDR1 SGDLS, CDR2 YYNGEE. The V and J ends lost 3 bases and 4 bases, in that order; junction bases with no gene match: 1. This chain's CDR3 is CASSGSGSTGELFF. CDR3 bases: TGTGCCAGCAGCGGTAGCGGGAGCACCGGGGAGCTGTTTTTT.

The rearrangement uses TRBV27 and TRBJ1-5; a possible D gene is TRBD1 (5 bases). Per the germline V gene, CDR1 is MNHEY and CDR2 is SMNVEV (reference sequence). V was cut by 5 bases and J by 7 bases, with 12 bases left in between. The CDR3 has 13 residues. CDR3 amino acids: CASSRGYRQPQHF. The CDR3 DNA reads TGTGCCAGCAGTCGGGGGTATCGACAGCCCCAGCATTTT.

The chain employs TRBV6-1 and TRBJ1-6; no clear D gene. V was trimmed by 6 bases and J by 6 bases, leaving 12 bases between them. The CDR3 is 14 residues long. Germline CDR1 is MNHNS and CDR2 is SASEGT. CDR3: CASSLSSTNSPLHF. The CDR3, as DNA: TGTGCCAGCAGCCTCTCCTCCACTAATTCACCCCTCCACTTT.

This clonotype was seen ten or more times. The V gene is TRBV11-2, the J gene TRBJ2-2; TRBD2 matches 12 bases. CDR1 SGHAT and CDR2 FQNNGV come from the germline V gene. This CDR3 is built from 14 residues. With V trimmed by 7 bases and J by 6 bases, 3 bases remained unmatched. CDR3: CASTRLAGAGELFF. Written as DNA, the CDR3 is TGTGCCAGCACCAGACTAGCGGGAGCCGGGGAGCTGTTTTTT.

Written as DNA, the CDR3 is TGTGCCAGCCATGTCGGACAGGGGTTCACAGATACGCAGTATTTT. This encodes CASHVGQGFTDTQYF. The J gene is TRBJ2-3, the V gene TRBV6-1, with 9 bases identical to TRBD1. CDR1 MNHNS and CDR2 SASEGT come from the germline V gene. The CDR3 runs 15 residues. Trimming removed 8 bases from V and 2 bases from J; junction bases left unmatched: 8.

This clonotype was counted at least ten times. The J gene is TRBJ1-4, the V gene TRBV28, with D possibly being TRBD1 (6 bases). CDR1 and CDR2 from the germline V gene are MDHEN and SYDVKM. The CDR3 has 16 residues. Between the trimmed V and J ends, which lost 5 bases and 0 bases, there was a span of 13 bases. CDR3 nucleotide sequence: TGTGCCAGCAGTGGTGGGGGCCCCCCAACTAATGAAAAACTGTTTTTT. Translating gives CASSGGGPPTNEKLFF. Combining the CDR3 with reference TRBV28 and TRBJ1-4 gives the whole variable domain DVKVTQSSRYLVKRTGEKVFLECVQDMDHENMFWYRQDPGLGLRLIYFSYDVKMKEKGDIPEGYSVSREKKERFSLILESASTNQTSMYLCASSGGGPPTNEKLFFGSGTQLSVL.

The V call is TRBV20-1, the J call TRBJ2-1; TRBD2 matches at 10 bases. Per germline, CDR1 DFQATT and CDR2 SNEGSKA (reference sequence). The CDR3 loop spans 13 amino acids. V lost 5 bases and J lost 4; bases outside the gene matches: 2. The CDR3 DNA is TGCAGTGCTTGGACTAGCGGATACAATGAGCAGTTCTTC. This sequence encodes CSAWTSGYNEQFF.

In its sample, this clonotype was seen many times. The chain has TRBV28 and TRBJ2-5; TRBD1 matches at 7 bases. Germline V lookup: CDR1 MDHEN, CDR2 SYDVKM. The length of the CDR3 is 16 residues. V shed 5 bases, J shed 0 bases, and the junction held 9 bases outside the gene matches. The CDR3 nucleotides read TGTGCCAGCAGTGCTACAGGGGTCCCCCACCAAGAGACCCAGTACTTC. Amino acid sequence: CASSATGVPHQETQYF.

The rearrangement uses TRBV7-3 and TRBJ2-2; weak D call: TRBD2 (6 bases). There are 16 residues in the CDR3. V was cut by 1 base and J by 2 bases, with 11 bases left in between. CDR1 SGHTA and CDR2 FQGTGA come from the germline V gene. In DNA form, the CDR3 reads TGTGCCAGCAGCTTAATGGGCGGGGTTAACACCGGGGAGCTGTTTTTT. The encoded protein is CASSLMGGVNTGELFF.

In this sample, this clonotype turned up a few times. The chain uses TRBV3-1 and TRBJ2-3; 9 bases are shared with TRBD1. Germline V gene sequence: CDR1 LGHDT, CDR2 YNNKEL (reference sequence). V trimming: 2 bases; J trimming: 3 bases; junction bases outside the gene matches: 6. CDR3 length: 16 amino acids. This CDR3 reads CASSQSGTGLTDTQYF. CDR3 coding DNA: TGTGCCAGCAGCCAATCCGGGACAGGGCTTACAGATACGCAGTATTTT.

Ten or more counts support this clonotype. This chain uses TRBV5-1 with TRBJ2-7; TRBD2 matches at 7 bases. The length of the CDR3 is 16 residues. Germline V gene lookup returns CDR1 SGHRS and CDR2 YFSETQ. With V trimmed by 0 bases and J by 2 bases, 8 bases remained unmatched. CDR3 sequence: CASSLGRLAEAYEQYF. In nucleotides, the CDR3 is TGCGCCAGCAGCTTGGGGCGTCTAGCGGAAGCCTACGAGCAGTACTTC. Based on the CDR3 plus reference TRBV5-1 and TRBJ2-7, the full variable domain is KAGVTQTPRYLIKTRGQQVTLSCSPISGHRSVSWYQQTPGQGLQFLFEYFSETQRNKGNFPGRFSGRQFSNSRSEMNVSTLELGDSALYLCASSLGRLAEAYEQYFGPGTRLTVT.

This clonotype was observed a handful of times. The chain uses TRBV5-1 and TRBJ2-1; perhaps TRBD2 as D (5 bases). CDR3 length: 14 residues. Germline values: CDR1 SGHRS, CDR2 YFSETQ. The ends were cut back, 0 bases at V and 7 bases at J, with 11 bases in the middle. In DNA, the CDR3 is TGCGCCAGCAGCTTGGGTTACCCGGGGAATGAGCAGTTCTTC. Translating gives CASSLGYPGNEQFF.

In its sample, this clonotype was seen many times. The genes are TRBV12-5 and TRBJ1-3; D gene ambiguous. Germline CDR1 is LGHNT and CDR2 is FRNRAP. CDR3 length: 17 amino acids. V lost 2 bases, J lost 8 bases, and 22 bases lay in between. CDR3 sequence: CASGLFRVPRKRHTIYF. For the CDR3, the DNA is TGTGCTAGTGGTTTGTTCCGGGTCCCAAGAAAAAGGCACACCATATATTTT.